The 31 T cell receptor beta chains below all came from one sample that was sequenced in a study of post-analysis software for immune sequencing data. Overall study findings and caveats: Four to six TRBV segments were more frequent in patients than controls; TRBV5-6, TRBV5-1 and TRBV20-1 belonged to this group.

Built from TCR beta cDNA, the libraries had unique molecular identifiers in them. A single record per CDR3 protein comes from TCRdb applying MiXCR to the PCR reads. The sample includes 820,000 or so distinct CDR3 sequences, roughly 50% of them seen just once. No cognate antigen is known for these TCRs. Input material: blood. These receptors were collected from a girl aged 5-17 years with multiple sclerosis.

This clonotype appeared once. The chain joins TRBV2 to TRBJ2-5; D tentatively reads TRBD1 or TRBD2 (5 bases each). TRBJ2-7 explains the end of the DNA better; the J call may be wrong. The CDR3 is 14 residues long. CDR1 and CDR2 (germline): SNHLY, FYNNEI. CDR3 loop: CASREGRAKYEQYF. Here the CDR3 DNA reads TGTGCCAGCAGAGAGGGCAGGGCTAAATACGAGCAGTACTTC.

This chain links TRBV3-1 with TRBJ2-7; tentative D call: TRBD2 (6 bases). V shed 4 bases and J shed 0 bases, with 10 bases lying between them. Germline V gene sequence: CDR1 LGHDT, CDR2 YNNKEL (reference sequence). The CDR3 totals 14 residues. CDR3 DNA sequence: TGTGCCAGCAGCCGGCGGGGAAACTCCTACGAGCAGTACTTC. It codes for CASSRRGNSYEQYF.

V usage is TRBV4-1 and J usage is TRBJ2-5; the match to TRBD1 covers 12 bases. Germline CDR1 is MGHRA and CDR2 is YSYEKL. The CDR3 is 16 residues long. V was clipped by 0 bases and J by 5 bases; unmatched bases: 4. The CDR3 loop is CASSQEGTGGSETQYF. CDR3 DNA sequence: TGCGCCAGCAGCCAAGAGGGGACAGGGGGCAGCGAGACCCAGTACTTC.

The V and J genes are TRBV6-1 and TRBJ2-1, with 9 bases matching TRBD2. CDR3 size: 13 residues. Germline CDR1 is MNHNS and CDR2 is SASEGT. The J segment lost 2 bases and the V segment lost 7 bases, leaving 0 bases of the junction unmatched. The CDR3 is CASTSGAYNEQFF. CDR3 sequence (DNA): TGTGCCAGCACTAGCGGGGCCTACAATGAGCAGTTCTTC.

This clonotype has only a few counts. The CDR3 loop is CSVEGYRGITQETQYF. In DNA form, the CDR3 reads TGCAGCGTTGAAGGATACAGGGGAATCACCCAAGAGACCCAGTACTTC. The chain recombines TRBV29-1 with TRBJ2-5, with 7 bases aligning to TRBD1. The CDR3 consists of 16 residues. Germline trimming cut 1 base from V and 1 base from J; bases unmatched to any gene: 9. Germline values: CDR1 SQVTM, CDR2 ANQGSEA.

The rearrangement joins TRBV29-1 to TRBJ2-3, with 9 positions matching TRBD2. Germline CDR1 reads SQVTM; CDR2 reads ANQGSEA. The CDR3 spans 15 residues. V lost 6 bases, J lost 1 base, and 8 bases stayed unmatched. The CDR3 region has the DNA TGCAGCGTGATAGGCGGGGGGGGTCGCACAGATACGCAGTATTTT. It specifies CSVIGGGGRTDTQYF.

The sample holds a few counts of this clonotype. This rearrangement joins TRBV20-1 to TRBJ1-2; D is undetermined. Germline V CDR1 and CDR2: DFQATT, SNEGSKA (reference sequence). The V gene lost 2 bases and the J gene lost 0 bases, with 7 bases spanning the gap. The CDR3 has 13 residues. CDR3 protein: CSARTQPNYGYTF. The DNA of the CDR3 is TGCAGTGCTAGAACTCAGCCTAACTATGGCTACACCTTC.

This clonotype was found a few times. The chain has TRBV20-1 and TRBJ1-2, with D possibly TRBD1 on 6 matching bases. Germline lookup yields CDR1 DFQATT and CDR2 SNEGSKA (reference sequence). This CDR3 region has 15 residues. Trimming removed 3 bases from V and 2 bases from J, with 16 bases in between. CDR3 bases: TGCAGTGCTAGTAGGCGAGACAGGCCGAACTATGGCTACACCTTC. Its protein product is CSASRRDRPNYGYTF.

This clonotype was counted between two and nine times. CDR3 DNA sequence: TGCAGCGGTGAGCACAATGAGCAGTTCTTC. Its protein is CSGEHNEQFF. The chain employs TRBV29-1 and TRBJ2-1; D remains unclear. The germline CDR1 and CDR2 sequences are SQVTM and ANQGSEA. This CDR3 has 10 amino acids. With 7 bases removed from V and 5 bases from J, the gap between germline ends came to 6 bases.

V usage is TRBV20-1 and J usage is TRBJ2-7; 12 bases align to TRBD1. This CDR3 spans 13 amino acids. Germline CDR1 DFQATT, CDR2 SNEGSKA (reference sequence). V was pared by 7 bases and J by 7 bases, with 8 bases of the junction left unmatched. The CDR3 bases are TGCAGTGGTAGGGACAGGGGGCTGGTTGAGCAGTACTTC. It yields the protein CSGRDRGLVEQYF.

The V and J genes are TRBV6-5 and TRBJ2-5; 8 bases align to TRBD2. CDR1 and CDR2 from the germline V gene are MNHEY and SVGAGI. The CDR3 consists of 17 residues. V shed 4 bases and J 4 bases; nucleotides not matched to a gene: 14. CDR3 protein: CASSSPGGAGAPETQYF. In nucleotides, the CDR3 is TGTGCCAGCAGTTCCCCCGGGGGAGCGGGAGCCCCAGAGACCCAGTACTTC.

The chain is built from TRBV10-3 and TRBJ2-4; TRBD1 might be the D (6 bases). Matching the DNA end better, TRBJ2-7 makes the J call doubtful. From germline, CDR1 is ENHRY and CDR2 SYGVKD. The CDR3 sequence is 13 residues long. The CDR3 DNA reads TGTGCCATCAGTCTAGACAGGTCCTACGAGCAGTACTTC. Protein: CAISLDRSYEQYF.

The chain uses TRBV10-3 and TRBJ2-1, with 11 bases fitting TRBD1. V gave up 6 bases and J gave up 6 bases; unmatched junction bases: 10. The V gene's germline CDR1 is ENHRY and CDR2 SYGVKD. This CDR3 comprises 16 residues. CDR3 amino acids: CAISGVRDRGINEQFF. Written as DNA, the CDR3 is TGTGCCATCAGCGGAGTGCGGGACAGGGGGATCAATGAGCAGTTCTTC.

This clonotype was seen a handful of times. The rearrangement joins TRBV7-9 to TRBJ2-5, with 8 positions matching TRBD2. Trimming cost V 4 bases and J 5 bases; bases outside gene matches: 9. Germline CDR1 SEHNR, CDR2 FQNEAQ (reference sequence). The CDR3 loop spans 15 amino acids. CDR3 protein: CASSSPAGDRETQYF. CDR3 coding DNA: TGTGCCAGCAGCTCCCCAGCGGGGGATCGCGAGACCCAGTACTTC. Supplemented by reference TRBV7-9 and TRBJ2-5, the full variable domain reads DTGVSQNPRHKITKRGQNVTFRCDPISEHNRLYWYRQTLGQGPEFLTYFQNEAQLEKSRLLSDRFSAERPKGSFSTLEIQRTEQGDSAMYLCASSSPAGDRETQYFGPGTRLLVL.

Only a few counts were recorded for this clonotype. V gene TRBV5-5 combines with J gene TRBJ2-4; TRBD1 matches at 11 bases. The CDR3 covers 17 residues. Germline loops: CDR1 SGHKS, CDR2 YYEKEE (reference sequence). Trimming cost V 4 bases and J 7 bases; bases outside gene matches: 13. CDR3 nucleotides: TGTGCCAGCAGCCCAATTAGGACAGGGGGCGCCCCGAACATTCAGTACTTC. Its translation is CASSPIRTGGAPNIQYF. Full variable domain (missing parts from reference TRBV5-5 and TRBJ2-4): DAGVTQSPTHLIKTRGQQVTLRCSPISGHKSVSWYQQVLGQGPQFIFQYYEKEERGRGNFPDRFSARQFPNYSSELNVNALLLGDSALYLCASSPIRTGGAPNIQYFGAGTRLSVL.

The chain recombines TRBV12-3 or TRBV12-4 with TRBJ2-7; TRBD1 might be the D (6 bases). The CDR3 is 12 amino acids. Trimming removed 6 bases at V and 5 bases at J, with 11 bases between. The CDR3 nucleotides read TGTGCCAGCAGCCTACAGGGAAACGAGCAGTACTTC. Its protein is CASSLQGNEQYF.

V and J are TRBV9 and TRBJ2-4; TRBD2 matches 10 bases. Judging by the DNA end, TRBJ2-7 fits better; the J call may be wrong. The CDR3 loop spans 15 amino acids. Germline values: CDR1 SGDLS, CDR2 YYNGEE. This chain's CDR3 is CASSPKLAGSHEQYF. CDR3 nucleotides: TGTGCCAGCAGCCCCAAACTAGCGGGGTCCCACGAGCAGTACTTC.

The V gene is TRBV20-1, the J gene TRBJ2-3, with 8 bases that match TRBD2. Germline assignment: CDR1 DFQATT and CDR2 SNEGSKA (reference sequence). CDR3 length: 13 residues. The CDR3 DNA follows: TGCAGCCCCCGGGGACTAGGGGGAGATACGCAGTATTTT. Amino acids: CSPRGLGGDTQYF.

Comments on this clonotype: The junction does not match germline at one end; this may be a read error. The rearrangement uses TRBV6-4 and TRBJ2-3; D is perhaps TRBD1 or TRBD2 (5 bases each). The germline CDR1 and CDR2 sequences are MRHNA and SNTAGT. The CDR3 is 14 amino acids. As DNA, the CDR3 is TGTGCCAGCAGTGACTCGACGGGGCCGGATATGCAGTATTTT. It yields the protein CASSDSTGPDMQYF.

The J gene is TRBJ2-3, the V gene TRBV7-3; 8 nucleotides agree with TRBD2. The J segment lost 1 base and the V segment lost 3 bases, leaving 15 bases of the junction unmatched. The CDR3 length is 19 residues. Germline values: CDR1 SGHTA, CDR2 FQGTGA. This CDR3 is CASSFRGGGSTTGTDTQYF. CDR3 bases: TGTGCCAGCAGCTTTAGGGGCGGGGGGTCAACTACTGGCACAGATACGCAGTATTTT.

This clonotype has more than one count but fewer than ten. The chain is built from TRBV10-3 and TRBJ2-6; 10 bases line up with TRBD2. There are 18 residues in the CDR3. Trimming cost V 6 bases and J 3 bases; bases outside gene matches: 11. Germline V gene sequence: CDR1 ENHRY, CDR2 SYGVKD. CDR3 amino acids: CAIRKSGGGEFGANVLTF. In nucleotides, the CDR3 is TGTGCCATCAGAAAGAGCGGGGGGGGTGAATTTGGGGCCAACGTCCTGACTTTC.

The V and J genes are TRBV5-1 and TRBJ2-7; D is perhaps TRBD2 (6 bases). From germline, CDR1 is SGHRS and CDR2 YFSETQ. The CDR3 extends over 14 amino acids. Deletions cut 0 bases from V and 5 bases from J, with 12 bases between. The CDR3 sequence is CASSLDWTKDEQYF. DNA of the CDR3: TGCGCCAGCAGCTTGGACTGGACTAAGGACGAGCAGTACTTC. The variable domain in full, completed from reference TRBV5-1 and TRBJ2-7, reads KAGVTQTPRYLIKTRGQQVTLSCSPISGHRSVSWYQQTPGQGLQFLFEYFSETQRNKGNFPGRFSGRQFSNSRSEMNVSTLELGDSALYLCASSLDWTKDEQYFGPGTRLTVT.

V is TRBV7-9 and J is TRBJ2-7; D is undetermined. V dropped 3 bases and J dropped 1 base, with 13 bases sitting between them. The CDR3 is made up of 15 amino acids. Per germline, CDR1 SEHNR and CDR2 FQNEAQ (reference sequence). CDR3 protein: CASSFSRTKSYEQYF. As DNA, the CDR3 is TGTGCCAGCAGCTTTTCACGTACGAAGTCCTACGAGCAGTACTTC.

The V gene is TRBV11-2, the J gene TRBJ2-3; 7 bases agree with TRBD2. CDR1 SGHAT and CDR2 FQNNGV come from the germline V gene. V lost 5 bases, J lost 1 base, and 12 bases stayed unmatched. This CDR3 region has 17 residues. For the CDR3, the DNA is TGTGCCAGCAGCGCGACGGGGTTAGCGGGTGGCACAGATACGCAGTATTTT. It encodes CASSATGLAGGTDTQYF.

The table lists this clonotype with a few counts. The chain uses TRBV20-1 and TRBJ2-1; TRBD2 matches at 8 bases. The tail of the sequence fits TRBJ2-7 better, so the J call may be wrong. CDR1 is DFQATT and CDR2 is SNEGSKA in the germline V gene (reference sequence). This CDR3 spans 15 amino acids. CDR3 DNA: TGCAGTGCTAGCTCGAGCGGGAGTGCCTACAATGAGCAGTACTTC. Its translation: CSASSSGSAYNEQYF.

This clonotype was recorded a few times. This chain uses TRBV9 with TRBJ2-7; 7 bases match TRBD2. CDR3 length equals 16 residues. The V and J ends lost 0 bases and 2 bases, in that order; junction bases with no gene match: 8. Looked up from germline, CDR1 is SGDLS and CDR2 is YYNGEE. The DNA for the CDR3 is TGTGCCAGCAGCGTAGATCCTAGCGGAATCACCTACGAGCAGTACTTC. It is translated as CASSVDPSGITYEQYF.

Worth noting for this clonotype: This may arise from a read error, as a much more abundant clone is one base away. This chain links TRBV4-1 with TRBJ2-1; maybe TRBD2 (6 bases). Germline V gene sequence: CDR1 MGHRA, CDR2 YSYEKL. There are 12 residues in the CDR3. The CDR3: CASSLSGNGQFF. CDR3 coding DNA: TGCGCCAGCAGCCTTAGCGGTAATGGGCAGTTCTTC.

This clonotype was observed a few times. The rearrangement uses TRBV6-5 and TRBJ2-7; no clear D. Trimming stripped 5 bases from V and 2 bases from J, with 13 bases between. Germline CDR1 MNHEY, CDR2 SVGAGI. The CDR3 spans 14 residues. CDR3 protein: CASSPRSATYEQYF. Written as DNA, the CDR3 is TGTGCCAGCAGTCCCCGGTCGGCGACCTACGAGCAGTACTTC.

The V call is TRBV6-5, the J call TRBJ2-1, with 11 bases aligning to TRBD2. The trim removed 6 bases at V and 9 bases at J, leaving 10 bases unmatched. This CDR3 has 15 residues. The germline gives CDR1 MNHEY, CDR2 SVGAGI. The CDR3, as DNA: TGTGCCAGCAGACGCCAGACTAGCGGGATATTTGAGCAGTTCTTC. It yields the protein CASRRQTSGIFEQFF.

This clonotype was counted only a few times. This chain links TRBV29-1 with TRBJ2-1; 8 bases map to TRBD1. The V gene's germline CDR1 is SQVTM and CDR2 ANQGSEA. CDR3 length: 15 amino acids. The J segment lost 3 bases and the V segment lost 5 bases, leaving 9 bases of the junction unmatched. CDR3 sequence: CSVQRAGGFYNEQFF. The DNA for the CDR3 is TGCAGCGTTCAAAGGGCAGGGGGCTTCTACAATGAGCAGTTCTTC.

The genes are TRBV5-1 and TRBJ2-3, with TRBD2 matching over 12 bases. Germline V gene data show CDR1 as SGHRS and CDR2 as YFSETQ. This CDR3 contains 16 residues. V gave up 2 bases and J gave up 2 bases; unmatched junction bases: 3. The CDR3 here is CASSFGLAGTTDTQYF. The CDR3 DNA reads TGCGCCAGCAGCTTCGGACTAGCGGGGACCACAGATACGCAGTATTTT.